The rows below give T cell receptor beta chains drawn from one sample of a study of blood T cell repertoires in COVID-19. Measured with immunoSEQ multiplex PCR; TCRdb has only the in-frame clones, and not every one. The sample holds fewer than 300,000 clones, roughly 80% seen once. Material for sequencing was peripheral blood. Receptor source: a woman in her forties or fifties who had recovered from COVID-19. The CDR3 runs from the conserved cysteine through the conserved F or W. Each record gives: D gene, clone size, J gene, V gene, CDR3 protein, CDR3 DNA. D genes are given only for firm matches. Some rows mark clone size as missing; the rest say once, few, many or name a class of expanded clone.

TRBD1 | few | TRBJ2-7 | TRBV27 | CASSLWDRAAEQYF | TGTGCCAGCAGTTTATGGGACAGGGCCGCCGAGCAGTACTTC
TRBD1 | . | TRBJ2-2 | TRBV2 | CASSGTGITGELFF | TGTGCCAGCAGTGGGACAGGAATCACCGGGGAGCTGTTTTTT
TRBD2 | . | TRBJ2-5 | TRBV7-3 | CASSPGTSGGWGETQYF | TGTGCCAGCAGCCCCGGGACTAGCGGGGGTTGGGGGGAGACCCAGTACTTC
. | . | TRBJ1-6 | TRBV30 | CAWSIVQGGSPLHF | TGTGCCTGGAGCATTGTCCAGGGAGGGTCACCCCTCCACTTT
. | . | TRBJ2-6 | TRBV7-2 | CASTMGEGGANVLTF | TGTGCCAGCACTATGGGTGAGGGCGGGGCCAACGTCCTGACTTTC
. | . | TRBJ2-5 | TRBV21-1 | CASTKRIAFGETQYF | TGTGCCAGCACCAAACGAATAGCTTTTGGGGAGACCCAGTACTTC
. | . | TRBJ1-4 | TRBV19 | CASSIGSEKLFF | TGTGCCAGTAGTATCGGGTCCGAAAAACTGTTTTTT
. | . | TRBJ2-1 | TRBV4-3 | CASSQDLGAFYNEQFF | TGCGCCAGCAGCCAAGATTTGGGGGCCTTTTACAATGAGCAGTTCTTC
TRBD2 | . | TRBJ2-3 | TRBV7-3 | CASSLGFSGADTQYF | TGTGCCAGCAGCTTAGGTTTTAGCGGGGCGGATACGCAGTATTTT
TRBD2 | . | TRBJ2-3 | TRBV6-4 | CASSPEPPGLGTDTQYF | TGTGCCAGCAGTCCAGAACCACCGGGACTAGGTACAGATACGCAGTATTTT
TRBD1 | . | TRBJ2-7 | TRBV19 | CASRQTGTGTHEQYF | TGTGCCAGTAGACAAACCGGGACAGGGACCCACGAGCAGTACTTC
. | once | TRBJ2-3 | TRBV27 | CASRYTDTQYF | TGTGCCAGCAGATACACAGATACGCAGTATTTT
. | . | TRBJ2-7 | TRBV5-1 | CASSLDPAASSYEQYF | TGCGCCAGCAGCTTGGATCCAGCGGCAAGCTCCTACGAGCAGTACTTC
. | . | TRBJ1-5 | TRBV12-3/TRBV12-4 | CASTRGGQPQHF | TGTGCCAGCACCCGGGGTGGGCAGCCCCAGCATTTT
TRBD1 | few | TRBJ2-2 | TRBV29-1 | CSVDDRVNTGELFF | TGCAGCGTAGACGACAGGGTGAACACCGGGGAGCTGTTTTTT
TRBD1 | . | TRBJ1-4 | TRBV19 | CASMGQGEKLFF | TGTGCCAGTATGGGACAGGGTGAAAAACTGTTTTTT
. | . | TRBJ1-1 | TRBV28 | CASSPGQREAFF | TGTGCCAGCAGTCCTGGACAGAGGGAAGCTTTCTTT
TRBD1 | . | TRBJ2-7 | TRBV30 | CAWLKNRGHEQYF | TGTGCCTGGTTGAAAAACAGGGGGCACGAGCAGTACTTC
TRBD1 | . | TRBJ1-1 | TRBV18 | CASSPRRTGDGGTEAFF | TGTGCCAGCTCACCTAGGAGGACAGGGGATGGGGGCACTGAAGCTTTCTTT
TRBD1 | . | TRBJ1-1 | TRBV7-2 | CASSPGTGGGGTEAFF | TGTGCCAGCAGCCCCGGGACAGGGGGTGGGGGCACTGAAGCTTTCTTT
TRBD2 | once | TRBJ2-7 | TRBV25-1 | CASSVWEGYEQYF | TGTGCCAGCAGTGTCTGGGAGGGGTACGAGCAGTACTTC
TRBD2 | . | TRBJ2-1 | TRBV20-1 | CSATTGTKQFF | TGCAGTGCTACTACCGGGACTAAGCAGTTCTTC
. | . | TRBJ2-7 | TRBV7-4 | CASRGGRSVAYEQYF | TGTGCCAGCAGGGGGGGGCGGAGCGTTGCCTACGAGCAGTACTTC
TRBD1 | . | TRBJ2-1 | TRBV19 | CASSPSGQGAYNEQFF | TGTGCCAGTAGTCCGTCGGGACAGGGGGCCTACAATGAGCAGTTCTTC
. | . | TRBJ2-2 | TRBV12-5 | CASATALSGNTGELFF | TGTGCTAGTGCCACTGCTCTTAGCGGGAACACCGGGGAGCTGTTTTTT
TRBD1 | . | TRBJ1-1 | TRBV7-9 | CASSQSSGTGAFF | TGTGCCAGCAGCCAGAGCTCCGGGACAGGAGCTTTCTTT
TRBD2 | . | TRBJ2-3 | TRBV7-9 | CASSHSGGSTDTQYF | TGTGCCAGCAGCCATAGCGGGGGGAGCACAGATACGCAGTATTTT
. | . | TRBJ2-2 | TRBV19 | CASLTQGTAGELFF | TGTGCCAGTTTGACCCAGGGGACGGCCGGGGAGCTGTTTTTT